Below are 21 T cell receptor beta chains sequenced from a single sample in a study of CD8 T cells in Susac syndrome. Roughly 0.45 to 1 ug RNA was reverse transcribed with random hexamers. TCRdb itself ran the immunoSEQ multiplex PCR reads through MiXCR, one entry per CDR3 protein. The table has about 85,000 distinct CDR3 sequences, 85% to 95% seen once; the top ten hold about 0.45%. Specimen: CD8+ T cells from PBMCs. The receptor set was obtained from a human donor with Susac syndrome.

The chain employs TRBV6-5 and TRBJ2-7, with a tentative D call TRBD2 (5 bases). CDR3 length equals 11 residues. Looked up from germline, CDR1 is MNHEY and CDR2 is SVGAGI. Trimming shortened V by 6 bases and J by 7 bases, and 10 bases separated the two germline ends. CDR3 nucleotides: TGTGCCAGCAGGATGTCGGGGGAGCAGTACTTC. Its protein product is CASRMSGEQYF.

The chain recombines TRBV7-6 with TRBJ1-2; 8 nucleotides match TRBD1. CDR1 is SGHVS, CDR2 FNYEAQ, per germline. Trimming removed 8 bases from V and 4 bases from J; junction bases left unmatched: 6. This CDR3 has 13 residues. As DNA, the CDR3 is TGTGCCAGCGGGACAGGTGGACCCTATGGCTACACCTTC. It encodes CASGTGGPYGYTF.

This chain joins TRBV29-1 and TRBJ2-3, with 7 nucleotides matching TRBD1. Germline CDR1 SQVTM, CDR2 ANQGSEA. CDR3 size: 12 residues. Losses at the gene ends were 5 bases for V and 3 bases for J; bases not matched to a gene: 2. CDR3 protein: CSVQGETDTQYF. The CDR3 region has the DNA TGCAGCGTTCAGGGGGAAACAGATACGCAGTATTTT.

V is TRBV3-1 and J is TRBJ2-2; D unclear. Trimming cost V 1 base and J 4 bases, with 10 bases left between them. Looked up from germline, CDR1 is LGHDT and CDR2 is YNNKEL (reference sequence). The CDR3 loop spans 15 amino acids. The CDR3 bases are TGTGCCAGCAGCCAAGGAGCCAGAGGCACCGGGGAGCTGTTTTTT. The encoded protein is CASSQGARGTGELFF.

This rearrangement joins TRBV4-3 to TRBJ2-2; TRBD2 aligns across 8 bases. From germline, CDR1 is LGHNA and CDR2 YSLEER. The CDR3 runs to 17 residues. J was trimmed by 7 bases and V by 2 bases; bases with no gene match: 12. CDR3 nucleotide sequence: TGCGCCAGCAGCCAATCGGTCGGGGGGGGCGCGAACGGGGAGCTGTTTTTT. Residues: CASSQSVGGGANGELFF.

This rearrangement joins TRBV5-5 to TRBJ2-5, with D perhaps assigned TRBD1 or TRBD2 (5 bases each). The ends were cut back, 4 bases at V and 7 bases at J, with 20 bases in the middle. Germline assignment: CDR1 SGHKS and CDR2 YYEKEE (reference sequence). This CDR3 region has 15 residues. Here the CDR3 reads CASSLRDGPYGTQYF. The CDR3 DNA follows: TGTGCCAGCAGCCTCCGGGACGGACCCTATGGGACCCAGTACTTC.

This chain links TRBV7-8 with TRBJ1-1, with D maybe TRBD1 (5 bases). The germline gives CDR1 SGHVS, CDR2 FQNEAQ. With 1 base removed from V and 4 bases from J, the gap between germline ends came to 10 bases. The CDR3 is made up of 14 amino acids. CDR3: CASSLGGTGTEAFF. CDR3 bases: TGTGCCAGCAGCTTAGGAGGGACGGGCACTGAAGCTTTCTTT.

The chain carries TRBV24-1 and TRBJ2-7, with TRBD2 identical over 8 bases. The germline gives CDR1 KGHDR, CDR2 SFDVKD. The CDR3 is 16 residues long. Trimming removed 4 bases from V and 0 bases from J; junction bases left unmatched: 7. In nucleotides, the CDR3 is TGTGCCACCAGTGACCCATCTAGCGGGTTCTCCTACGAGCAGTACTTC. This translates into CATSDPSSGFSYEQYF.

The chain has TRBV5-4 and TRBJ2-7, with 8 bases identical to TRBD1. V was pared by 3 bases and J by 5 bases, with 4 bases of the junction left unmatched. The CDR3 runs 13 residues. Germline V gene data show CDR1 as SGHNT and CDR2 as YYREEE (reference sequence). For the CDR3, the DNA is TGTGCCAGCAGCTCAGGGGGCGCGGACGAGCAGTACTTC. Translating gives CASSSGGADEQYF.

In its sample, this clonotype was seen once. The chain uses TRBV30 and TRBJ2-7; tentatively, D is TRBD1 (6 bases). CDR3 length: 13 residues. Trimming took off 4 bases at V and 0 bases at J, with 10 bases between the two ends. CDR1 is GTSNPN and CDR2 is SVGIG in the germline V gene (reference sequence). CDR3 DNA: TGTGCCTGGAATGGGGGCGGCTCCTACGAGCAGTACTTC. Translation: CAWNGGGSYEQYF.

V is TRBV14 and J is TRBJ1-2; D unclear. In germline, CDR1 is SGHDN, CDR2 FVKESK. Trimming took off 0 bases at V and 0 bases at J, with 8 bases between the two ends. The CDR3 is made up of 15 amino acids. CDR3 loop: CASSQEPNPNYGYTF. The CDR3 DNA reads TGTGCCAGCAGCCAAGAACCGAATCCTAACTATGGCTACACCTTC. Variable domain in full (rest from reference TRBV14 and TRBJ1-2): EAGVTQFPSHSVIEKGQTVTLRCDPISGHDNLYWYRRVMGKEIKFLLHFVKESKQDESGMPNNRFLAERTGGTYSTLKVQPAELEDSGVYFCASSQEPNPNYGYTFGSGTRLTVV.

The chain couples TRBV6-2 or TRBV6-3 to TRBJ2-3, with TRBD2 matching 7 bases. Trimming removed 6 bases from V and 3 bases from J; junction bases left unmatched: 9. The germline CDR1 and CDR2 sequences are MNHEY and SVGEGT. The CDR3 sequence is 15 residues long. CDR3 sequence: CASRGLDGRTDTQYF. The CDR3 bases are TGTGCCAGCAGGGGGTTAGACGGGAGGACAGATACGCAGTATTTT.

This chain joins TRBV6-4 and TRBJ2-3; D remains ambiguous. The CDR3 has 13 residues. Trimming stripped 3 bases from V and 0 bases from J, with 4 bases between. Germline V gives CDR1 MRHNA, CDR2 SNTAGT. The CDR3 sequence is CASSEGSTDTQYF. The CDR3 region has the DNA TGTGCCAGCAGTGAGGGGAGCACAGATACGCAGTATTTT.

The rearrangement links TRBV30 to TRBJ2-7, with D tentatively TRBD2 (6 bases). V was shortened by 0 bases and J by 5 bases, with 8 bases between the two germline ends. The CDR3 contains 12 residues. CDR1 is GTSNPN, CDR2 SVGIG, per germline (reference sequence). The CDR3: CAWSVIADEQYF. Here the CDR3 DNA reads TGTGCCTGGAGTGTAATAGCGGACGAGCAGTACTTC.

The chain employs TRBV20-1 and TRBJ2-1; 11 bases match TRBD2. The J segment lost 5 bases and the V segment lost 6 bases, leaving 15 bases of the junction unmatched. The CDR3 runs to 17 residues. Germline V gives CDR1 DFQATT, CDR2 SNEGSKA (reference sequence). The CDR3 sequence: CSATPYGLAGSNNEQFF. The DNA of the CDR3 is TGCAGTGCCACACCTTACGGACTAGCGGGTTCCAACAATGAGCAGTTCTTC.

This clonotype was seen just once. The chain couples TRBV3-1 to TRBJ1-2; D gene unclear. Germline values: CDR1 LGHDT, CDR2 YNNKEL (reference sequence). The germline V and J ends were trimmed by 0 bases and 3 bases, with 11 bases remaining between them. The CDR3 has 15 amino acids. CDR3 amino acids: CASSQDARWDYGYTF. Here the CDR3 DNA reads TGTGCCAGCAGCCAAGATGCGAGGTGGGACTATGGCTACACCTTC.

This clonotype came up a few times. The V gene is TRBV27, the J gene TRBJ2-2, with D uncertain. The V and J ends lost 1 base and 6 bases respectively, with 3 bases between them. The germline V gene encodes CDR1 MNHEY and CDR2 SMNVEV (reference sequence). The CDR3 length is 12 residues. CDR3 loop: CASSLFPGELFF. The CDR3 bases are TGTGCCAGCAGTTTATTTCCCGGGGAGCTGTTTTTT.

The chain uses TRBV9 and TRBJ2-7, with TRBD2 identical over 11 bases. CDR3 length equals 16 residues. The V and J ends lost 2 bases and 2 bases, in that order; junction bases with no gene match: 6. Germline values: CDR1 SGDLS, CDR2 YYNGEE. The CDR3 bases are TGTGCCAGCAGCGTGGAGGGACTAGCGGAGCCCTACGAGCAGTACTTC. Amino acid sequence: CASSVEGLAEPYEQYF. The whole variable domain, filled in from reference TRBV9 and TRBJ2-7, reads DSGVTQTPKHLITATGQRVTLRCSPRSGDLSVYWYQQSLDQGLQFLIQYYNGEERAKGNILERFSAQQFPDLHSELNLSSLELGDSALYFCASSVEGLAEPYEQYFGPGTRLTVT.

This CDR3 reads CSVCVQGIHEQYF. CDR3 bases: TGCAGCGTTTGCGTTCAGGGAATTCACGAGCAGTACTTC. The chain uses TRBV29-1 and TRBJ2-7; TRBD1 is a possible D gene (5 bases). This CDR3 spans 13 amino acids. From germline, CDR1 is SQVTM and CDR2 ANQGSEA. V was trimmed by 5 bases and J by 5 bases, leaving 16 bases between them.

The chain carries TRBV5-6 and TRBJ2-1, with TRBD2 matching over 13 bases. The trim removed 3 bases at V and 2 bases at J, leaving 2 bases unmatched. This CDR3 has 16 residues. CDR1 is SGHDT and CDR2 is YYEEEE in the germline V gene. In nucleotides, the CDR3 is TGTGCCAGCAGCTGGGGGACTAGCGGGACCTACAATGAGCAGTTCTTC. Amino acid sequence: CASSWGTSGTYNEQFF. Complete variable domain (other parts from reference TRBV5-6 and TRBJ2-1): DAGVTQSPTHLIKTRGQQVTLRCSPKSGHDTVSWYQQALGQGPQFIFQYYEEEERQRGNFPDRFSGHQFPNYSSELNVNALLLGDSALYLCASSWGTSGTYNEQFFGPGTRLTVL.

The V gene is TRBV4-2, the J gene TRBJ2-5; possible D gene TRBD1, 6 bases. Trimming removed 1 base at V and 5 bases at J, with 14 bases between. This CDR3 comprises 15 residues. Germline CDR1 LGHNA, CDR2 YNFKEQ. CDR3 in DNA: TGTGCCAGCAGCCAAGTGGCAGGGGCTAAGGAGACCCAGTACTTC. Its protein product is CASSQVAGAKETQYF.